The TCR beta chain described here comes from a study of CD8 T cell repertoires and HIV-1 epitope variants. Looking at the study overall: Epitopes were three Gag families plus Nef HW9 and YT9.

CDR3 length equals 11 residues. The germline CDR1 and CDR2 sequences are SGHAT and FQNNGV. The V gene lost 4 bases and the J gene lost 5 bases, with 3 bases spanning the gap. Study results and caveats: Of roughly nine antigen-specific beta clonotypes, 5 or 6 appeared to cross-react with escape variants.

As to this clone: Its antigen is as yet unknown.

Assay: immunoSEQ multiplex PCR; the TCRdb copy retains only in-frame clones and omits some. This sample has some 5,600 clones, with approximately 68% found just once. This chain links TRBV11-2 with TRBJ2-1; unclear D gene. The TCR sequence derives from a male donor with HIV. Sequences were obtained from cultured CD8+ T cells derived from PBMCs. The CDR3 sequence is CASSSDNEQFF. CDR3 coding DNA: TGTGCCAGCAGCTCAGACAATGAGCAGTTCTTC.